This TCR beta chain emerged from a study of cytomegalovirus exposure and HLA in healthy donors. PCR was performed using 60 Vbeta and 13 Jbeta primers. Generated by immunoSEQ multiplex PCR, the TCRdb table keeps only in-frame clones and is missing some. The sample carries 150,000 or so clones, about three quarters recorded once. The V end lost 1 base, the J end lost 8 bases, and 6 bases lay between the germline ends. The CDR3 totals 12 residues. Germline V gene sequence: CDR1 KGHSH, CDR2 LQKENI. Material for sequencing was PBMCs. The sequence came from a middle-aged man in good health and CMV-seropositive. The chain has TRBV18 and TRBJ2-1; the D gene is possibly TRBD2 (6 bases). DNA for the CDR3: TGTGCCAGCTCACCACGGGAGGATGAGCAGTTCTTC. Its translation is CASSPREDEQFF.